Given below is one T cell receptor (beta chain) in context. Its cognate antigen is unknown. The data stem from a study of blood T cells in healthy people across ages. The study, taken as a whole, reports: As age increased, TCR beta diversity per million T cells fell in a roughly linear fashion. The study regarded diversity estimates from one million T cells as underestimates. Bulk PBMC profiling left naive and antigen-experienced comparisons inconclusive.

Alongside a J-beta primer mix, a sample-barcoded 5' primer served in a second PCR lasting roughly 6 to 12 cycles. TCRdb passed the 5' RACE reads through MiXCR, listing each CDR3 protein once. The sample holds about 680,000 distinct CDR3 sequences, about half seen once. Germline CDR1 and CDR2: SGHTA and FQGTGA. The CDR3 runs to 14 residues. The V gene is TRBV7-3, the J gene TRBJ2-1; D not certain. The J call is doubtful: the DNA matches TRBJ2-7 better. The receptor was derived from an older woman in good health. The sample was blood. The CDR3 bases are TGTGCCAGCAGCTTCACGGACGTAGACAATGAGCAGTACTTC. Residues: CASSFTDVDNEQYF.